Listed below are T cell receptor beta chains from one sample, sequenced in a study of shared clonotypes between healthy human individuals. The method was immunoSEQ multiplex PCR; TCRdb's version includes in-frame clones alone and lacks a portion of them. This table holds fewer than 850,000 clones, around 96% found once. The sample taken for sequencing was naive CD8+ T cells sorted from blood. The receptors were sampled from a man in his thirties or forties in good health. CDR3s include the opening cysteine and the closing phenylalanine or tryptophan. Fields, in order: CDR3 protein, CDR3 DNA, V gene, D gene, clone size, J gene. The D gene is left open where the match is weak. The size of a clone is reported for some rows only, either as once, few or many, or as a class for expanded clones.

CDR3 protein: CASSPRIGLYEQYF; CDR3 DNA: TGTGCCAGCAGCCCTCGTATCGGGCTGTACGAGCAGTACTTC; V gene: TRBV7-6; D gene: -; clone size: -; J gene: TRBJ2-7
CDR3 protein: CASSEFGVRYGYTF; CDR3 DNA: TGCGCCAGCAGTGAGTTTGGCGTACGTTATGGCTACACCTTC; V gene: TRBV10-2; D gene: -; clone size: -; J gene: TRBJ1-2
CDR3 protein: CASRDLAGGAGANVLTF; CDR3 DNA: TGTGCCAGCAGAGATCTAGCGGGAGGTGCTGGGGCCAACGTCCTGACTTTC; V gene: TRBV7-9; D gene: TRBD2; clone size: -; J gene: TRBJ2-6
CDR3 protein: CASSKGLAGVYEQYF; CDR3 DNA: TGTGCCAGTAGCAAGGGACTAGCGGGAGTCTACGAGCAGTACTTC; V gene: TRBV19; D gene: TRBD2; clone size: -; J gene: TRBJ2-7
CDR3 protein: CASSSGPDEQFF; CDR3 DNA: TGTGCCAGCAGTTCCGGCCCCGATGAGCAGTTCTTC; V gene: TRBV7-9; D gene: -; clone size: -; J gene: TRBJ2-1
CDR3 protein: CASSPPLAVLNEQFF; CDR3 DNA: TGTGCCAGCAGCCCCCCGCTAGCGGTGTTGAATGAGCAGTTCTTC; V gene: TRBV7-2; D gene: TRBD2; clone size: -; J gene: TRBJ2-1
CDR3 protein: CASSLRLQDYEQYF; CDR3 DNA: TGCGCCAGCAGCTTGCGACTTCAAGACTACGAGCAGTACTTC; V gene: TRBV5-1; D gene: -; clone size: -; J gene: TRBJ2-7
CDR3 protein: CASSPPGPLWDRVNTEAFF; CDR3 DNA: TGTGCCAGCTCACCACCGGGTCCTTTATGGGACAGGGTGAACACTGAAGCTTTCTTT; V gene: TRBV18; D gene: TRBD1; clone size: -; J gene: TRBJ1-1
CDR3 protein: CSARPPGRFHEQYF; CDR3 DNA: TGCAGCGCCCGCCCACCAGGCAGGTTCCACGAGCAGTACTTC; V gene: TRBV29-1; D gene: -; clone size: -; J gene: TRBJ2-7
CDR3 protein: CSVVQGRNEQFF; CDR3 DNA: TGCAGCGTCGTCCAGGGGAGAAATGAGCAGTTCTTC; V gene: TRBV29-1; D gene: -; clone size: -; J gene: TRBJ2-1
CDR3 protein: CASSPGDNQPQHF; CDR3 DNA: TGTGCCAGCAGCCCGGGGGACAATCAGCCCCAGCATTTT; V gene: TRBV5-4; D gene: -; clone size: -; J gene: TRBJ1-5
CDR3 protein: CASSQVLAGDYEQYF; CDR3 DNA: TGTGCCAGCAGCCAAGTACTAGCGGGAGACTACGAGCAGTACTTC; V gene: TRBV4-2; D gene: TRBD2; clone size: once; J gene: TRBJ2-7
CDR3 protein: CASIGPSGANVLTF; CDR3 DNA: TGTGCCAGCATAGGGCCTTCTGGGGCCAACGTCCTGACTTTC; V gene: TRBV6-6; D gene: -; clone size: -; J gene: TRBJ2-6
CDR3 protein: CASSLERLAYEQYF; CDR3 DNA: TGTGCCAGCAGCTTGGAGAGGTTAGCCTACGAGCAGTACTTC; V gene: TRBV5-4; D gene: -; clone size: -; J gene: TRBJ2-7
CDR3 protein: CASSLLAYGDTGELFF; CDR3 DNA: TGTGCCAGCAGTTTACTGGCGTACGGCGACACCGGGGAGCTGTTTTTT; V gene: TRBV27; D gene: -; clone size: -; J gene: TRBJ2-2
CDR3 protein: CASSEAGTFYNEQFF; CDR3 DNA: TGTGCCAGCAGTGAAGCCGGGACATTTTACAATGAGCAGTTCTTC; V gene: TRBV6-1; D gene: -; clone size: -; J gene: TRBJ2-1
CDR3 protein: CASSGRDRYDEQFF; CDR3 DNA: TGTGCCAGCAGCGGCCGGGACCGATACGATGAGCAGTTCTTC; V gene: TRBV11-3; D gene: -; clone size: -; J gene: TRBJ2-1
CDR3 protein: CASSHYGQLINYGYTF; CDR3 DNA: TGTGCCAGCAGCCATTACGGACAACTAATTAACTATGGCTACACCTTC; V gene: TRBV11-3; D gene: -; clone size: -; J gene: TRBJ1-2
CDR3 protein: CASSYSARDGYGYTF; CDR3 DNA: TGTGCCAGCAGTTACTCGGCCAGGGACGGCTATGGCTACACCTTC; V gene: TRBV6-5; D gene: -; clone size: -; J gene: TRBJ1-2
CDR3 protein: CASSKAYTSTDTQYF; CDR3 DNA: TGTGCTAGCAGCAAAGCATATACAAGCACAGATACGCAGTATTTT; V gene: TRBV7-7; D gene: -; clone size: -; J gene: TRBJ2-3
CDR3 protein: CASSLGTGVGEQYF; CDR3 DNA: TGTGCCAGCAGCTTAGGGACAGGGGTTGGGGAGCAGTACTTC; V gene: TRBV7-9; D gene: TRBD1; clone size: once; J gene: TRBJ2-7
CDR3 protein: CASSHPAGDRGTDTQYF; CDR3 DNA: TGTGCCAGCAGCCACCCCGCGGGCGACCGTGGCACAGATACGCAGTATTTT; V gene: TRBV7-9; D gene: -; clone size: -; J gene: TRBJ2-3
CDR3 protein: CASSLWDEQFF; CDR3 DNA: TGTGCCAGCAGCTTATGGGATGAGCAGTTCTTC; V gene: TRBV11-2; D gene: -; clone size: -; J gene: TRBJ2-1
CDR3 protein: CASSFLGYQETQYF; CDR3 DNA: TGTGCCAGCAGTTTCTTGGGGTACCAAGAGACCCAGTACTTC; V gene: TRBV27; D gene: -; clone size: -; J gene: TRBJ2-5
CDR3 protein: CASSQEWGTFTSGEQYF; CDR3 DNA: TGCGCCAGCAGCCAAGAATGGGGGACCTTTACTAGCGGCGAGCAGTACTTC; V gene: TRBV4-3; D gene: TRBD2; clone size: -; J gene: TRBJ2-7
CDR3 protein: CASSHLSSYEQYF; CDR3 DNA: TGTGCCAGCAGCCACCTGAGCTCCTACGAGCAGTACTTC; V gene: TRBV7-9; D gene: -; clone size: -; J gene: TRBJ2-7
CDR3 protein: CASNLGTYEQYF; CDR3 DNA: TGTGCCAGCAATCTTGGGACCTACGAGCAGTACTTC; V gene: TRBV2; D gene: -; clone size: -; J gene: TRBJ2-7
CDR3 protein: CSARKVDEQYF; CDR3 DNA: TGCAGTGCTAGGAAGGTCGACGAGCAGTACTTC; V gene: TRBV20-1; D gene: -; clone size: -; J gene: TRBJ2-7
CDR3 protein: CASSQRLSGSGEQYF; CDR3 DNA: TGTGCCAGCAGCCAGAGGCTTAGCGGGAGCGGCGAGCAGTACTTC; V gene: TRBV11-2; D gene: TRBD2; clone size: -; J gene: TRBJ2-7
CDR3 protein: CASSPRLTGANVLTF; CDR3 DNA: TGCGCCAGCAGCCCCCGGTTAACTGGGGCCAACGTCCTGACTTTC; V gene: TRBV4-1; D gene: -; clone size: -; J gene: TRBJ2-6
CDR3 protein: CAWSPSGNTIYF; CDR3 DNA: TGTGCCTGGAGTCCCTCTGGAAACACCATATATTTT; V gene: TRBV30; D gene: -; clone size: -; J gene: TRBJ1-3
CDR3 protein: CASSQGGRDRGRARRNLTEAFF; CDR3 DNA: TGTGCCAGCAGCCAAGGCGGCCGGGACAGGGGGCGGGCCCGTCGAAACTTAACTGAAGCTTTCTTT; V gene: TRBV14; D gene: TRBD1; clone size: -; J gene: TRBJ1-1
CDR3 protein: CAWSYGQGYEQYF; CDR3 DNA: TGTGCCTGGAGTTACGGACAGGGCTACGAGCAGTACTTC; V gene: TRBV30; D gene: TRBD1; clone size: -; J gene: TRBJ2-7
CDR3 protein: CASSSDPDEQYF; CDR3 DNA: TGTGCCAGCAGCTCCGACCCCGACGAGCAGTACTTC; V gene: TRBV7-8; D gene: -; clone size: -; J gene: TRBJ2-7
CDR3 protein: CAISESGGYEQYF; CDR3 DNA: TGTGCCATCAGTGAGTCAGGGGGCTACGAGCAGTACTTC; V gene: TRBV10-3; D gene: -; clone size: -; J gene: TRBJ2-7
CDR3 protein: CAWSMGLNEKLFF; CDR3 DNA: TGTGCCTGGAGTATGGGGTTAAATGAAAAACTGTTTTTT; V gene: TRBV30; D gene: -; clone size: -; J gene: TRBJ1-4
CDR3 protein: CASSQRGLSQPQHF; CDR3 DNA: TGTGCCAGCAGTCAACGGGGGCTAAGTCAGCCCCAGCATTTT; V gene: TRBV27; D gene: -; clone size: -; J gene: TRBJ1-5
CDR3 protein: CASSDGLAGGPLDKNIQYF; CDR3 DNA: TGTGCCAGCAGTGATGGGCTGGCGGGAGGGCCGTTAGACAAAAACATTCAGTACTTC; V gene: TRBV2; D gene: TRBD2; clone size: -; J gene: TRBJ2-4
CDR3 protein: CASSGPGTGGYGGQETQYF; CDR3 DNA: TGTGCCAGCAGCGGCCCCGGGACAGGGGGATACGGAGGTCAAGAGACCCAGTACTTC; V gene: TRBV9; D gene: TRBD1; clone size: -; J gene: TRBJ2-5
CDR3 protein: CASSEDTTQNTDTQYF; CDR3 DNA: TGTGCCAGCAGCGAGGACACGACCCAAAACACAGATACGCAGTATTTT; V gene: TRBV7-9; D gene: -; clone size: -; J gene: TRBJ2-3
CDR3 protein: CASGLRPNTEAFF; CDR3 DNA: TGTGCTAGTGGTTTGAGGCCGAACACTGAAGCTTTCTTT; V gene: TRBV12-5; D gene: -; clone size: -; J gene: TRBJ1-1
CDR3 protein: CASSGLELAAYNEQFF; CDR3 DNA: TGTGCCAGCAGCGGGCTAGAACTAGCGGCCTACAATGAGCAGTTCTTC; V gene: TRBV9; D gene: TRBD2; clone size: -; J gene: TRBJ2-1
CDR3 protein: CASSPINNEQFF; CDR3 DNA: TGTGCCAGCAGCCCTATTAACAATGAGCAGTTCTTC; V gene: TRBV27; D gene: -; clone size: -; J gene: TRBJ2-1
CDR3 protein: CASSYSRGPNEKLFF; CDR3 DNA: TGTGCCAGCAGTTACTCCCGGGGGCCTAATGAAAAACTGTTTTTT; V gene: TRBV6-5; D gene: -; clone size: -; J gene: TRBJ1-4
CDR3 protein: CAWNIGENYEQYF; CDR3 DNA: TGTGCCTGGAATATTGGAGAAAACTACGAGCAGTACTTC; V gene: TRBV30; D gene: -; clone size: -; J gene: TRBJ2-7
CDR3 protein: CASRAESSPQPYEQYF; CDR3 DNA: TGCGCCAGCAGAGCAGAGAGCTCACCCCAACCCTACGAGCAGTACTTC; V gene: TRBV5-1; D gene: -; clone size: -; J gene: TRBJ2-7